One sample yielded the 28 T cell receptor beta chains listed below, sequenced in a study of Graves' ophthalmopathy and Graves' hyperthyroidism. Amplification from RNA transcripts yielded the TCR beta CDR3 regions. First-round RT-PCR with HTBI primers preceded a second-round multiplex PCR. TCRdb reprocessed the multiplex PCR reads with MiXCR, giving one entry per CDR3 protein. This sample has hundreds of thousands of distinct CDR3 sequences; about two fifths occur once, and the top ten carry 2.5% to 3.5%. The sequenced material came from peripheral blood. The receptor source for this set is an adult man with Graves' ophthalmopathy.

The V and J genes are TRBV5-5 and TRBJ1-2; 7 positions agree with TRBD1. Germline CDR1 and CDR2: SGHKS and YYEKEE (reference sequence). The CDR3 loop spans 13 amino acids. The V segment lost 3 bases and the J segment 6 bases; nucleotides outside the gene matches: 5. The chain's CDR3 is CASSYTGTDGYTF. Written as DNA, the CDR3 is TGTGCCAGCAGCTACACCGGGACAGATGGCTACACCTTC.

This clonotype was recorded many times. The chain links TRBV4-3 to TRBJ2-6; no reliable D call. CDR1 and CDR2 (germline): LGHNA, YSLEER. V lost 4 bases and J lost 0, with 10 bases in between. This CDR3 comprises 16 residues. The CDR3 coding sequence is TGCGCCAGCAGCCCCGAGCCCAACTCTGGGGCCAACGTCCTGACTTTC. This gives the protein CASSPEPNSGANVLTF.

In its sample, this clonotype was seen a few times. This chain links TRBV10-3 with TRBJ1-5, with D perhaps TRBD1 (5 bases). CDR1 ENHRY and CDR2 SYGVKD come from the germline V gene. V was pared by 10 bases and J by 7 bases, with 20 bases between. The CDR3 runs to 14 residues. In nucleotides, the CDR3 is TGTGCCAGCAAAAGGCGGGGGATTGAACAGCCCCAGCATTTT. Protein: CASKRRGIEQPQHF.

This clonotype was counted many times. The genes are TRBV6-1 and TRBJ1-5, with D possibly TRBD1 on 5 matching bases. This CDR3 region has 12 residues. Trimming stripped 8 bases from V and 5 bases from J, with 10 bases between. Germline V gene sequence: CDR1 MNHNS, CDR2 SASEGT. The CDR3 sequence is CASLGGDQPQHF. CDR3 nucleotide sequence: TGTGCCAGCCTTGGGGGGGATCAGCCCCAGCATTTT.

Worth noting for this clonotype: A read error may be the cause here, since a much bigger clone is one base away. This rearrangement joins TRBV11-3 to TRBJ2-5, with 7 positions matching TRBD2. Losses at the gene ends were 5 bases for V and 9 bases for J; bases not matched to a gene: 15. The CDR3 extends over 15 amino acids. Germline lookup yields CDR1 SGHNT and CDR2 YENEEA. This CDR3 reads CASSARTSSEEAQYF. The CDR3 region has the DNA TGTGCCAGCAGCGCCAGGACTAGTTCTGAGGAGGCCCAGTACTTC.

Remarks on this clonotype: Likely a read error: the CDR3 ends without its conserved phenylalanine or tryptophan. The chain employs TRBV5-1 and TRBJ1-1, with D perhaps matching TRBD1 (6 bases). The CDR3 loop spans 16 amino acids. The germline CDR1 and CDR2 sequences are SGHRS and YFSETQ. Deletions cut 0 bases from V and 1 base from J, with 13 bases between. CDR3 residues: CASSLEPGQQNTEAFL. The CDR3 DNA reads TGCGCCAGCAGCTTGGAACCGGGACAACAGAACACTGAAGCTTTCCTT.

This clonotype has a count of ten or more. The chain uses TRBV4-3 and TRBJ2-6; D call uncertain. Trimming cost V 0 bases and J 0 bases, with 6 bases left between them. Germline V lookup: CDR1 LGHNA, CDR2 YSLEER. The CDR3 loop spans 16 amino acids. The CDR3 loop is CASSQDLGSGANVLTF. The DNA of the CDR3 is TGCGCCAGCAGCCAAGATCTGGGCTCTGGGGCCAACGTCCTGACTTTC.

Worth noting for this clonotype: No DNA is shown, since the ends of the CDR3 on it are uncertain; the CDR3 is the one TCRdb lists. This rearrangement joins TRBV25-1 to TRBJ1-1. Looked up from germline, CDR1 is MGHDK and CDR2 is SYGVNS. The CDR3 is 13 residues long, ends included. The CDR3 sequence is CACSASRQFEAFF.

The chain employs TRBV4-3 and TRBJ1-1; D not resolved. Germline V gene data show CDR1 as LGHNA and CDR2 as YSLEER. The V end was cut by 6 bases, the J end by 1 base, with 15 bases between. CDR3 length equals 15 residues. The CDR3 loop is CASRYLPSGNTEAFF. The CDR3 coding sequence is TGCGCCAGCAGGTATTTACCCTCGGGGAACACTGAAGCTTTCTTT.

The V call is TRBV10-3, the J call TRBJ2-2; perhaps D is TRBD1 or TRBD2 (5 bases each). CDR3 length: 15 amino acids. V was clipped by 4 bases and J by 4 bases, with 13 bases between them. Germline loops: CDR1 ENHRY, CDR2 SYGVKD. The CDR3 DNA follows: TGTGCCATCAGTGGGCAGGGACCATCCACCGGGGAGCTGTTTTTT. Protein: CAISGQGPSTGELFF.

In this sample, this clonotype turned up once. The junction does not match germline at one end; this may be a read error. The chain couples TRBV10-3 to TRBJ1-5; D unresolved. CDR3 length: 15 amino acids. Germline CDR1 and CDR2: ENHRY and SYGVKD. The CDR3 DNA reads TGTGCCAGCAGTCCCCGGACTACCTACAATGAGCCCCAGCATTTT. Translated: CASSPRTTYNEPQHF.

In this sample, this clonotype turned up once. This rearrangement joins TRBV7-9 to TRBJ2-7; 13 bases are shared with TRBD2. Germline assignment: CDR1 SEHNR and CDR2 FQNEAQ (reference sequence). After removal of 6 bases from V and 3 bases from J, the junction contained 8 bases not matched to a gene. The CDR3 extends over 16 amino acids. CDR3 DNA sequence: TGTGCCAGCAGTTCGACTAGCGGGAGGAAAAACTACGAGCAGTACTTC. Its translation is CASSSTSGRKNYEQYF.

The chain combines TRBV19 with TRBJ1-5; 10 bases align to TRBD1. J gave up 0 bases and V 5 bases, and 13 bases lay outside the gene matches. The CDR3 contains 19 residues. The V gene's germline CDR1 is LNHDA and CDR2 SQIVND (reference sequence). The DNA of the CDR3 is TGTGCCAGTAGTTTCCGGGACAGGGGTACCGGGGTTAGCAATCAGCCCCAGCATTTT. The encoded protein is CASSFRDRGTGVSNQPQHF.

This clonotype has a handful of counts. V usage is TRBV7-3 and J usage is TRBJ2-2, with unresolved D. Germline V gene data show CDR1 as SGHTA and CDR2 as FQGTGA. The CDR3 length is 15 residues. The V end was cut by 4 bases, the J end by 4 bases, with 13 bases between. The CDR3 DNA sequence: TGTGCCAGCAGCTCATGGAATTTGGTCACCGGGGAGCTGTTTTTT. It yields the protein CASSSWNLVTGELFF.

This clonotype was counted between two and nine times. The rearrangement links TRBV5-5 to TRBJ2-7; 8 nucleotides line up with TRBD2. V was clipped by 0 bases and J by 1 base; unmatched bases: 6. Looked up from germline, CDR1 is SGHKS and CDR2 is YYEKEE (reference sequence). This CDR3 contains 16 residues. The CDR3 here is CASSLVREGGSYEQYF. Written as DNA, the CDR3 is TGTGCCAGCAGCTTGGTTCGGGAGGGCGGATCCTACGAGCAGTACTTC.

This clonotype was seen ten or more times. The chain recombines TRBV29-1 with TRBJ1-1; TRBD1 matches at 7 bases. Trimming cost V 7 bases and J 0 bases; bases outside gene matches: 5. The CDR3 consists of 13 residues. The germline V gene has CDR1 SQVTM and CDR2 ANQGSEA. CDR3 protein: CSAQGQMNTEAFF. The CDR3 region has the DNA TGCAGCGCCCAGGGACAGATGAACACTGAAGCTTTCTTT.

This chain joins TRBV19 and TRBJ1-1; D gene unclear. The CDR3 totals 14 residues. Germline CDR1 and CDR2: LNHDA and SQIVND (reference sequence). The germline V and J ends were trimmed by 4 bases and 1 base, with 10 bases remaining between them. The CDR3 protein is CASSTASSNTEAFF. CDR3 coding DNA: TGTGCCAGTAGTACTGCATCCTCGAACACTGAAGCTTTCTTT.

In this sample, this clonotype turned up many times. The chain is built from TRBV20-1 and TRBJ2-7; unclear D gene. The ends were cut back, 6 bases at V and 5 bases at J, with 11 bases in the middle. CDR3 size: 11 residues. Per the germline V gene, CDR1 is DFQATT and CDR2 is SNEGSKA (reference sequence). The CDR3 DNA reads as TGCAGTGCCCTCCAGTATCACGAGCAGTACTTC. Translating gives CSALQYHEQYF.

This chain links TRBV5-1 with TRBJ1-1, with D tentatively TRBD1 (5 bases). This CDR3 region has 13 residues. CDR1 and CDR2 from the germline V gene are SGHRS and YFSETQ. The ends were cut back, 4 bases at V and 7 bases at J, with 14 bases in the middle. As DNA, the CDR3 is TGCGCCAGCAGCGCCCAGGGTTCCTTTGAAGCTTTCTTT. It translates to CASSAQGSFEAFF.

The sample holds many counts of this clonotype. The gene calls are TRBV29-1 and TRBJ2-7, with 7 bases lining up with TRBD1. J lost 5 bases, V lost 3 bases, and 10 bases had no gene match. The length of the CDR3 is 14 residues. Germline V CDR1 and CDR2: SQVTM, ANQGSEA. The CDR3 loop reads CSVEATTGSDEQYF. The DNA for the CDR3 is TGCAGCGTTGAGGCCACGACAGGGTCAGACGAGCAGTACTTC.

This clonotype was observed many times. The V call is TRBV12-3 or TRBV12-4, the J call TRBJ1-1; D unresolved. Trimming stripped 10 bases from V and 2 bases from J, with 8 bases between. CDR3 length equals 11 residues. The CDR3 region is CATWTNTEAFF. CDR3 DNA: TGTGCCACCTGGACTAACACTGAAGCTTTCTTT.

This clonotype appeared many times. The chain employs TRBV2 and TRBJ2-5; 10 nucleotides align to TRBD1. Germline V CDR1 and CDR2: SNHLY, FYNNEI. The V and J ends lost 8 bases and 5 bases, in that order; junction bases with no gene match: 11. The CDR3 has 15 residues. CDR3 protein: CASPLDRGLMETQYF. CDR3 nucleotides: TGTGCCAGCCCACTTGACAGGGGGCTAATGGAGACCCAGTACTTC.

This clonotype was seen repeatedly, ten times or more. V gene TRBV9 combines with J gene TRBJ2-7; 8 nucleotides line up with TRBD1. With V trimmed by 0 bases and J by 6 bases, 11 bases remained unmatched. There are 16 residues in the CDR3. Germline V gene sequence: CDR1 SGDLS, CDR2 YYNGEE. The CDR3 DNA reads TGTGCCAGCAGCGTAGCCCCAGGACAGGGTCGAGCCGAGCAGTACTTC. This gives the protein CASSVAPGQGRAEQYF.

The chain recombines TRBV25-1 with TRBJ1-2; TRBD1 matches 8 bases. CDR1 and CDR2 from the germline V gene are MGHDK and SYGVNS. This CDR3 is built from 12 residues. J lost 4 bases, V lost 8 bases, and 3 bases had no gene match. CDR3 amino acids: CASPGQVYGYTF. The CDR3 coding sequence is TGTGCCAGCCCGGGACAGGTCTATGGCTACACCTTC.

Comments on this clonotype: The junction differs from germline at one of its ends, possibly a read error. The chain links TRBV12-3 or TRBV12-4 to TRBJ2-5, with 13 bases matching TRBD2. CDR3 length: 16 amino acids. The CDR3 coding sequence is TGTGCCAGCACTTTAGGGACTAGCGGGAATCAAGAGACCCAGTACTTC. Its translation is CASTLGTSGNQETQYF.

This clonotype was observed many times. The chain employs TRBV9 and TRBJ1-3, with D possibly being TRBD1 (5 bases). Deletions cut 0 bases from V and 3 bases from J, with 16 bases between. In germline, CDR1 is SGDLS, CDR2 YYNGEE. This CDR3 has 17 amino acids. Written as DNA, the CDR3 is TGTGCCAGCAGCGTAGTGCCAGAGGGGCCCTTTGGAAACACCATATATTTT. Protein product: CASSVVPEGPFGNTIYF.

The J gene is TRBJ1-5, the V gene TRBV2, with a possible D match to TRBD1 (5 bases). In germline, CDR1 is SNHLY, CDR2 FYNNEI. With 5 bases removed from V and 13 bases from J, the gap between germline ends came to 24 bases. The CDR3 contains 15 residues. CDR3 nucleotides: TGTGCCAGCAGTCCGGGACTAGCGGGAGCTCGGGAGCAGCATTTT. Translated: CASSPGLAGAREQHF. The full variable domain, with the rest looked up from reference TRBV2 and TRBJ1-5, is EPEVTQTPSHQVTQMGQEVILRCVPISNHLYFYWYRQILGQKVEFLVSFYNNEISEKSEIFDDQFSVERPDGSNFTLKIRSTKLEDSAMYFCASSPGLAGAREQHFGDGTRLSIL.

J is TRBJ1-2 and V is TRBV11-2; 12 bases align to TRBD1. The CDR3 is made up of 17 amino acids. Trimming at V came to 3 bases and at J to 5 bases, leaving 10 bases not matched to a gene. Germline V gene lookup returns CDR1 SGHAT and CDR2 FQNNGV. The CDR3 spells CASSLVGTGGLGYGYTF. CDR3 sequence (DNA): TGTGCCAGCAGCTTGGTTGGGACAGGGGGCTTAGGATATGGCTACACCTTC. Supplemented by reference TRBV11-2 and TRBJ1-2, the full variable domain reads EAGVAQSPRYKIIEKRQSVAFWCNPISGHATLYWYQQILGQGPKLLIQFQNNGVVDDSQLPKDRFSAERLKGVDSTLKIQPAKLEDSAVYLCASSLVGTGGLGYGYTFGSGTRLTVV.